This TCR beta chain was profiled in a study of low-dose radiotherapy and immunotherapy resistance in tumors. The time point is: after trial treatment. As for treatment: LDRT plus nivolumab, ipilimumab, low-dose cyclophosphamide and aspirin (RACIN trial). Donors received nivolumab, ipilimumab, aspirin, low-dose cyclophosphamide and low-dose radiotherapy. This clonotype has just a few counts. In germline, CDR1 is KGHDR, CDR2 SFDVKD. Deletions cut 7 bases from V and 5 bases from J, with 10 bases between. The CDR3 has 13 residues. Alpha and beta chains were covered, as first-strand cDNA relied on TRAV- and TRBV-specific primers. The TCRs were subjected to amplification over approximately 20 PCR cycles employing a constant-region primer in conjunction with a V-primer adapter. TCRdb fed the reads into MiXCR, producing one record per CDR3 protein. The sample carries about 39,000 distinct CDR3 sequences, less than 25% recorded once.

V usage is TRBV24-1 and J usage is TRBJ2-2; tentatively, D is TRBD2 (5 bases). Sequencing was performed on PBMCs, taken after low-dose radiotherapy plus immunotherapy. The sequence came from a female donor with ovarian cancer. CDR3 loop: CATRDWRTGELFF. The CDR3, as DNA: TGTGCCACCAGGGACTGGAGGACCGGGGAGCTGTTTTTT.